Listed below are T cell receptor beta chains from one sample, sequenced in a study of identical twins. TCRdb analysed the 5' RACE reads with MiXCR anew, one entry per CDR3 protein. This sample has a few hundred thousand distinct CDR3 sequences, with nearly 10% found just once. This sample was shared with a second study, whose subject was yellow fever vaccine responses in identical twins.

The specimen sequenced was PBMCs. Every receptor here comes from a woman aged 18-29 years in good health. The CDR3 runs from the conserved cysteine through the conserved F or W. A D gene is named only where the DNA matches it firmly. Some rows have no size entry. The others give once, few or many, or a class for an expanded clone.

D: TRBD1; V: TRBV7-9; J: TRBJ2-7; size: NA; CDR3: CASSDRTTYEQYF; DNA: TGTGCCAGTTCGGACAGGACAACCTACGAGCAGTACTTC
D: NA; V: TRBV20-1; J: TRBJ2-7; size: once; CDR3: CSASSSMGKSYEQYF; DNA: TGCAGTGCTAGCTCTTCCATGGGGAAATCCTACGAGCAGTACTTC
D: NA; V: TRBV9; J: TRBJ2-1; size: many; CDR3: CASSSRLEQFF; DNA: TGTGCCAGCAGCTCCAGGTTGGAGCAGTTCTTC
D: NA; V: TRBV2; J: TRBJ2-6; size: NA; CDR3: CASSVRTVPRSGANVLTF; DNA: TGTGCCAGCAGTGTACGTACAGTACCCCGCTCTGGGGCCAACGTCCTGACTTTC
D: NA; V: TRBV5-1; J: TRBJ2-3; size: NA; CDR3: CASSLVVSDTQYF; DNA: TGCGCCAGCAGCTTGGTAGTGTCAGATACGCAGTATTTT
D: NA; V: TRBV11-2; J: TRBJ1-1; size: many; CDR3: CASSLAGGPRNTEAFF; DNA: TGTGCCAGCAGCTTAGCCGGAGGGCCCCGGAACACTGAAGCTTTCTTT
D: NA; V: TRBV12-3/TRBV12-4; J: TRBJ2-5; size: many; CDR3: CASSFHGETQYF; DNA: TGTGCCAGCAGTTTCCACGGAGAGACCCAGTACTTC
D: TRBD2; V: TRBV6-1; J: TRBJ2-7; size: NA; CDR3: CASTFGGRENEQYF; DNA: TGTGCCAGCACCTTCGGTGGGAGGGAGAACGAGCAGTACTTC
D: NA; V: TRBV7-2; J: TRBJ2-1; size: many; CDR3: CASSPQGGPSYNEQFF; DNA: TGTGCCAGCAGCCCACAGGGCGGGCCCTCCTACAATGAGCAGTTCTTC
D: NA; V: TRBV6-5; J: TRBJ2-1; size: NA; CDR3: CASSYSSANEQFF; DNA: TGTGCCAGCAGTTACTCGTCGGCGAATGAGCAGTTCTTC
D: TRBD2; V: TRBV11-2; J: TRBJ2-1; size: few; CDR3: CASSYAGGSYNEQFF; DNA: TGTGCCAGCAGCTACGCGGGAGGATCCTACAATGAGCAGTTCTTC
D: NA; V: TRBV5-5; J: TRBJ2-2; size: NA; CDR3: CASSFPETNTGELFF; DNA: TGTGCCAGCAGCTTCCCAGAGACGAACACCGGGGAGCTGTTTTTT
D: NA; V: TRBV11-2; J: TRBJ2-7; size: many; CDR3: CASSQSAYEQYF; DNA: TGTGCCAGCAGCCAGTCGGCCTACGAGCAGTACTTC
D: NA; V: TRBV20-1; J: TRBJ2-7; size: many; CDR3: CSAAGLAAYEQYF; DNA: TGCAGTGCTGCCGGTCTAGCAGCCTACGAGCAGTACTTC
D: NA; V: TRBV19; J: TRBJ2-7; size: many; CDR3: CASKPREYTYEQYF; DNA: TGTGCCAGTAAACCCCGAGAGTATACCTACGAGCAGTACTTC
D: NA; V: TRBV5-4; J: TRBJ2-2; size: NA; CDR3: CASSLSLVPGGELFF; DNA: TGTGCCAGCAGCTTGAGTTTGGTCCCAGGAGGGGAGCTGTTTTTT
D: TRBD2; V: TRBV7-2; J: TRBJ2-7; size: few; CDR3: CASSHSGTTYEQYF; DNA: TGTGCCAGCAGCCATAGCGGGACAACCTACGAGCAGTACTTC
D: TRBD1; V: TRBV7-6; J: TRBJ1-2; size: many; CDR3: CASSPGQGYGYTF; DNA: TGTGCCAGCAGCCCGGGACAGGGGTATGGCTACACCTTC
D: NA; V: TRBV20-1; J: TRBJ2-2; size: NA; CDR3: CSARDPLNTGELFF; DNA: TGCAGTGCTAGAGACCCCTTAAACACCGGGGAGCTGTTTTTT
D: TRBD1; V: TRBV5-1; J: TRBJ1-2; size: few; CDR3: CASNPTGGTYGYTF; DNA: TGCGCCAGCAACCCGACAGGGGGCACCTATGGCTACACCTTC
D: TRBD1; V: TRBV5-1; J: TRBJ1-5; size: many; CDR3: CASSFGTGEQPQHF; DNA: TGCGCCAGCAGCTTTGGGACAGGGGAGCAGCCCCAGCATTTT
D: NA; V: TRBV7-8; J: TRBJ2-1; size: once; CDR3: CASSSTSWELLDEQFF; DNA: TGTGCCAGCAGCTCGACCTCCTGGGAACTCCTCGATGAGCAGTTCTTC
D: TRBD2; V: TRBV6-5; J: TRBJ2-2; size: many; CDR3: CASSYGRAFSAGELFF; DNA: TGTGCCAGCAGTTACGGGAGGGCTTTCTCCGCCGGGGAGCTGTTTTTT
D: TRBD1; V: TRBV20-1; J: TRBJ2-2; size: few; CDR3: CSASTGGVNTGELFF; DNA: TGCAGTGCTAGTACAGGGGGTGTGAACACCGGGGAGCTGTTTTTT
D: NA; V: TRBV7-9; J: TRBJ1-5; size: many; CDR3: CASSSVGGNQPQHF; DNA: TGTGCCAGCAGCTCCGTTGGGGGAAATCAGCCCCAGCATTTT
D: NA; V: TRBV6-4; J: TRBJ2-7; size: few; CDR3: CASRLLGDNYEQYF; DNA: TGTGCCAGCAGACTGTTGGGGGACAACTACGAGCAGTACTTC
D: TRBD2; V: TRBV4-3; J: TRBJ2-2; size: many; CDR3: CATVYLSGRTGELFF; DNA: TGCGCCACCGTATACCTTTCCGGGAGGACCGGGGAGCTGTTTTTT
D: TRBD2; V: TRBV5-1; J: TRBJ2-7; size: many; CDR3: CASSPHSGLEQYF; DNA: TGCGCCAGCAGCCCCCATAGCGGGCTCGAGCAGTACTTC
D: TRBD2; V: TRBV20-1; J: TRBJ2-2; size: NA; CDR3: CSARRFQRDSGELFF; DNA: TGCAGTGCTAGAAGGTTCCAGCGGGACTCCGGGGAGCTGTTTTTT
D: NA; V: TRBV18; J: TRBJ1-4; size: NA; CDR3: CASARGKDEKLFF; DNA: TGTGCCAGCGCACGAGGGAAAGATGAAAAACTGTTTTTT
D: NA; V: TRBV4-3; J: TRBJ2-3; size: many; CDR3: CASSQGGAGSTDTQYF; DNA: TGCGCCAGCAGCCAAGGTGGGGCGGGGAGCACAGATACGCAGTATTTT
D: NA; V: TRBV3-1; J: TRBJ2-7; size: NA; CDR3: CASSQAALF; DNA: TGTGCCAGCAGCCAAGCCGCCCTCTTC
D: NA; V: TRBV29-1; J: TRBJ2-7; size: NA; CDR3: CSVVPVSHEQYF; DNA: TGCAGCGTTGTCCCAGTATCCCACGAGCAGTACTTC
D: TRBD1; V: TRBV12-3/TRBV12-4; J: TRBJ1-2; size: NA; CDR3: CASSLNRGLLIGGYTF; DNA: TGTGCCAGCAGTTTGAACAGGGGGCTCTTGATTGGTGGCTACACCTTC
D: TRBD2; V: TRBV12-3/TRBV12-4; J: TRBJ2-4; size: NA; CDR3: CASSSSLAVAKNIQYF; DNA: TGTGCCAGCAGTTCGTCACTAGCGGTGGCCAAAAACATTCAGTACTTC
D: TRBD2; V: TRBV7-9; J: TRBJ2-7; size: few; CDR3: CASSSTSGEAYEQYF; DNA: TGTGCCAGCAGCTCAACTAGCGGGGAGGCCTACGAGCAGTACTTC
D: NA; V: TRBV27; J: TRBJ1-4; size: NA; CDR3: CASSRRAGRVKEKLFF; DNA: TGTGCCAGCAGTCGCCGAGCGGGGCGCGTTAAGGAAAAACTGTTTTTT
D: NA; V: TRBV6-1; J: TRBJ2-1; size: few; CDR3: CASSLQGPPYNEQFF; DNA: TGTGCCAGCAGTCTTCAGGGGCCCCCCTACAATGAGCAGTTCTTC
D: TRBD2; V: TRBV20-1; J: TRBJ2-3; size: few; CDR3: CSARPSGASTDTQYF; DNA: TGCAGTGCTAGACCTAGCGGGGCTAGCACAGATACGCAGTATTTT
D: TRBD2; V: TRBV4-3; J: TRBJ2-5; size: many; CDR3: CASSQEWTSLETQYF; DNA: TGCGCCAGCAGCCAAGAGTGGACTAGCCTAGAGACCCAGTACTTC
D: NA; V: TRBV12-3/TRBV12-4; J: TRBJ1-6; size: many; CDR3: CASSSSAGPIHF; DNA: TGTGCCAGCAGTTCCTCGGCAGGTCCCATCCACTTT
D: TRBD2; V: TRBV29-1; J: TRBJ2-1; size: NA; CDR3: CSVKAGGYNEQFF; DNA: TGCAGCGTCAAGGCGGGAGGATACAATGAGCAGTTCTTC
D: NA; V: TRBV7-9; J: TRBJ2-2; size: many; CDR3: CASSLYTGELFF; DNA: TGTGCCAGCAGCTTATACACCGGGGAGCTGTTTTTT
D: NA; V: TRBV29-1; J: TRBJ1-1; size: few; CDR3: CSVAGQSAFF; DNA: TGCAGCGTGGCGGGACAATCAGCTTTCTTT
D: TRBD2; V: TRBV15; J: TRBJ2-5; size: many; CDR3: CATSSSSGRETQYF; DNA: TGTGCCACCAGCAGCTCTAGCGGGAGAGAGACCCAGTACTTC
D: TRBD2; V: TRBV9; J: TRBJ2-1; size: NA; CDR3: CASAVAGGTNNEQFF; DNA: TGTGCCAGCGCGGTGGCGGGGGGAACAAACAATGAGCAGTTCTTC
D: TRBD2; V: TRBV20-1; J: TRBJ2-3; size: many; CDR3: CSAWILAGGPWDTDTQYF; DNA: TGCAGTGCCTGGATTCTAGCGGGGGGGCCATGGGACACAGATACGCAGTATTTT